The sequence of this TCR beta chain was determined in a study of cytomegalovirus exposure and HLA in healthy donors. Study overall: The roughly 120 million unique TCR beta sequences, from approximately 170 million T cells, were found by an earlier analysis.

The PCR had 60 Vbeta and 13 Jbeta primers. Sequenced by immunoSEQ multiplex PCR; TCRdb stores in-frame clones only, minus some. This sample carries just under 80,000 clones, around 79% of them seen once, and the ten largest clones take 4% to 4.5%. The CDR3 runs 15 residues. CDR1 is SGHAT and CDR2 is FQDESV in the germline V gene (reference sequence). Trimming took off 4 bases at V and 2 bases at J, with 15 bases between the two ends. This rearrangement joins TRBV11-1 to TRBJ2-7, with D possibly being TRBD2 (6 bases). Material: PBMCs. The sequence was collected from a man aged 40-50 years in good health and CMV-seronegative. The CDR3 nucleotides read TGTGCCAGCAGCTGGACCGGGACTTTCACCTACGAGCAGTACTTC. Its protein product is CASSWTGTFTYEQYF.